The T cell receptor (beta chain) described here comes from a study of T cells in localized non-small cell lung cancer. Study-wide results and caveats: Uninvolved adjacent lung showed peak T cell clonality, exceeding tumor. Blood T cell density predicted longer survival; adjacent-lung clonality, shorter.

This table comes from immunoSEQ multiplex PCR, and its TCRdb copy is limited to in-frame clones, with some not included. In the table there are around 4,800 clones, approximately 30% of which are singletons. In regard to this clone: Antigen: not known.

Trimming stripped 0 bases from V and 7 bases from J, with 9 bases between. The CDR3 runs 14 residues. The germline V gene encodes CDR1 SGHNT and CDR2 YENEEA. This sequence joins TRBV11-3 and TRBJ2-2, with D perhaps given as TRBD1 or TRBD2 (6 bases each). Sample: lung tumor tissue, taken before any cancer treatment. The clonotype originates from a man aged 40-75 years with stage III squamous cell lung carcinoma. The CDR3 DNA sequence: TGTGCCAGCAGCTTAGAGGGGGGCGTCGGGGAGCTGTTTTTT. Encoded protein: CASSLEGGVGELFF.